This paragraph reports one T cell receptor beta chain. Per the study methods: How many nucleated cells were present was estimated from reference gene primer amplification. Profiling relied on immunoSEQ multiplex PCR, and the TCRdb table lists in-frame clones only, not all of them. The DNA was the basis for D and trimming; V, J and clone size are from that table. The sample yields roughly 120,000 clones, about 74% seen once. Between the trimmed V and J ends, which lost 6 bases and 8 bases, there was a span of 13 bases. This CDR3 comprises 13 residues. The germline gives CDR1 MNHEY, CDR2 SVGAGI. These data originate in a study of blood T cell repertoires in COVID-19.

This chain links TRBV6-5 with TRBJ2-2; D is perhaps TRBD2 (5 bases). The sequence derives from a man older than 75 with COVID-19, enrolled during active disease. Sequenced sample: peripheral blood. DNA of the CDR3: TGTGCCAGCAGCCCGGGGTCTTCTGGGGAGCTGTTTTTT. It yields the protein CASSPGSSGELFF.